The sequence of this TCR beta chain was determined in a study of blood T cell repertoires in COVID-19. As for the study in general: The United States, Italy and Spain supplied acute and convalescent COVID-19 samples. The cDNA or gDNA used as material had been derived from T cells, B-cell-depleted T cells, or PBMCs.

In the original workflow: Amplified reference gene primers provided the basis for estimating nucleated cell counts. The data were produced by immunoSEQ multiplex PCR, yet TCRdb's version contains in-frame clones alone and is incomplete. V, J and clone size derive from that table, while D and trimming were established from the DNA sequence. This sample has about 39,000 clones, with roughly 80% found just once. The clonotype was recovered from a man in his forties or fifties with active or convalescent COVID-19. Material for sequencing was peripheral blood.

The CDR3 sequence: CASSHTVAGANTDTQYF. CDR3 DNA sequence: TGTGCCAGCAGTCATACCGTAGCGGGGGCGAACACAGATACGCAGTATTTT. The chain employs TRBV6-6 and TRBJ2-3; 9 bases match TRBD2. J gave up 2 bases and V 5 bases, and 11 bases lay outside the gene matches. The CDR3 is 17 amino acids. The V gene's germline CDR1 is MNHNY and CDR2 SVGAGI (reference sequence).